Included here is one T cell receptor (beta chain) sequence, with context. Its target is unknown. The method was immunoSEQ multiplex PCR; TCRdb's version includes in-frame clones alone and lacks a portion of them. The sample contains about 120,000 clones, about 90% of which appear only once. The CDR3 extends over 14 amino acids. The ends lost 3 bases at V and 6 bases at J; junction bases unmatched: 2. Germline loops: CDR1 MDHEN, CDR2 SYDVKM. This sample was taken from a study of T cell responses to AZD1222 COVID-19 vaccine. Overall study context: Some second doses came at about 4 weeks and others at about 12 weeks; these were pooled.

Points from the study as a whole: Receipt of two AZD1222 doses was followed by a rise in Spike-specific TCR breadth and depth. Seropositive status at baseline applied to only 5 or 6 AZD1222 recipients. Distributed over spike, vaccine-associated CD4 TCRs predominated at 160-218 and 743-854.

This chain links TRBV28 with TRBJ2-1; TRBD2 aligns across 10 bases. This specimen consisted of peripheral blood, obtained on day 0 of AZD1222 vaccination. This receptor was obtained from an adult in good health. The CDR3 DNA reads TGTGCCAGCAGTTTTTCTAGCGGGAGCAATGAGCAGTTCTTC. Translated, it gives CASSFSSGSNEQFF.